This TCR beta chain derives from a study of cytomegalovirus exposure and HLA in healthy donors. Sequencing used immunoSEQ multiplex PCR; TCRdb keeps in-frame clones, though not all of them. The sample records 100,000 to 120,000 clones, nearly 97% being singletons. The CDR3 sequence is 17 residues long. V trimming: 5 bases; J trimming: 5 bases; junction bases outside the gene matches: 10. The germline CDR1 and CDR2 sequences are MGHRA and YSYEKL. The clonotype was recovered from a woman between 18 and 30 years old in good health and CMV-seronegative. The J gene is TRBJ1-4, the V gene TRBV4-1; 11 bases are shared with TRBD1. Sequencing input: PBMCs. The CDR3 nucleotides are TGCGCCAGCAGCTCTCTGGACAGGGGGCGCGTGAATGAAAAACTGTTTTTT. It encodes CASSSLDRGRVNEKLFF.